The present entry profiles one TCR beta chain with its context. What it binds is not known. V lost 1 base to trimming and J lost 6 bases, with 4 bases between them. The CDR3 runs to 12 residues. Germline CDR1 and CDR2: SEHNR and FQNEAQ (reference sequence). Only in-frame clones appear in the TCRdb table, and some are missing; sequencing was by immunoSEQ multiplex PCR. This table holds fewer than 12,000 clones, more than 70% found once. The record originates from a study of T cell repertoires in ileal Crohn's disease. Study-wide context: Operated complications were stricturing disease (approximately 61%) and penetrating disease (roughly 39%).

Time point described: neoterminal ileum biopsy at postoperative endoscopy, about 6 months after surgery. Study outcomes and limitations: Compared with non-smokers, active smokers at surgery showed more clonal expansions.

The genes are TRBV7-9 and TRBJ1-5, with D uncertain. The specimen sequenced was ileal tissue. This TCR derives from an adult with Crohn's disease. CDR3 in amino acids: CASSLGGQPQHF. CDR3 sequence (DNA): TGTGCCAGCAGCTTAGGAGGTCAGCCCCAGCATTTT.